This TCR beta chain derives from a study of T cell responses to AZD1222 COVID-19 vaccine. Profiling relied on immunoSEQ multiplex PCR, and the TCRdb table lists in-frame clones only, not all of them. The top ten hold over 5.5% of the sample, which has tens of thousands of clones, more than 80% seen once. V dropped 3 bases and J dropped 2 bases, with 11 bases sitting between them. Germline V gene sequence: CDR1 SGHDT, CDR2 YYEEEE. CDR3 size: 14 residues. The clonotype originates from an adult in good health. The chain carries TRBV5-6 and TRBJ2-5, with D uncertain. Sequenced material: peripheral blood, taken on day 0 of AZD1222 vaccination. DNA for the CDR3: TGTGCCAGCAGCTCTTATCGCGGTCAAGAGACCCAGTACTTC. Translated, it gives CASSSYRGQETQYF.